The 12 T cell receptor beta chains reported below all come from one sample, sequenced in a study of T cell clones after liver transplantation. The repertoire was sequenced with immunoSEQ multiplex PCR; TCRdb's copy has only in-frame clones and lacks some. In the table there are about 120,000 clones, over 75% of which are singletons. The sample here was CD4+ T cells from blood, taken 12 months after liver transplant. Receptors originate from a human patient who received a liver transplant. Some T cells may originate from the graft donor.

This rearrangement joins TRBV7-3 to TRBJ2-1; 15 nucleotides line up with TRBD2. V shed 1 base, J shed 6 bases, and the junction held 7 bases outside the gene matches. CDR1 and CDR2 (germline): SGHTA, FQGTGA. The length of the CDR3 is 18 residues. The DNA of the CDR3 is TGTGCCAGCAGCTTAATCGGACTAGCGGGAGGGCCTCGCAATGAGCAGTTCTTC. Amino acids: CASSLIGLAGGPRNEQFF.

The chain carries TRBV7-9 and TRBJ2-7; D perhaps matches TRBD1 (6 bases). The CDR3 sequence is 14 residues long. The germline V and J ends were trimmed by 5 bases and 7 bases, with 18 bases remaining between them. CDR1 is SEHNR, CDR2 FQNEAQ, per germline (reference sequence). The CDR3 sequence: CASSPGTPPDEQYF. Here the CDR3 DNA reads TGTGCCAGCAGCCCCGGGACACCGCCGGATGAGCAGTACTTC.

CDR3 sequence (DNA): TGTGCCACCAGCAGAGATCGGAATGAGCAGTTCTTC. It specifies CATSRDRNEQFF. The V gene is TRBV15, the J gene TRBJ2-1; D is uncertain. CDR3 length: 12 residues. The ends were cut back, 0 bases at V and 7 bases at J, with 4 bases in the middle. CDR1 LNHNV and CDR2 YYDKDF come from the germline V gene (reference sequence).

The chain is built from TRBV25-1 and TRBJ1-4; D is possibly TRBD1 (5 bases). Germline values: CDR1 MGHDK, CDR2 SYGVNS. Trimming left V 8 bases short and J 5 bases short, with 9 bases between. CDR3 length equals 12 residues. The CDR3 region is CASRDFNEKLFF. The CDR3 region has the DNA TGTGCCAGCCGGGACTTCAATGAAAAACTGTTTTTT.

The rearrangement joins TRBV10-2 to TRBJ2-5, with a tentative D call TRBD1 (5 bases). This CDR3 contains 14 residues. V was shortened by 9 bases and J by 2 bases, with 16 bases between the two germline ends. Germline V gene sequence: CDR1 WSHSY, CDR2 SAAADI. This CDR3 reads CASNHRLRQETQYF. The CDR3 region has the DNA TGCGCCAGTAATCACAGGCTTAGACAAGAGACCCAGTACTTC.

This sequence joins TRBV27 and TRBJ1-2; weak D call: TRBD1 (6 bases). The CDR3 is made up of 15 amino acids. From germline, CDR1 is MNHEY and CDR2 SMNVEV (reference sequence). Deletions cut 2 bases from V and 1 base from J, with 11 bases between. Here the CDR3 DNA reads TGTGCCAGCAGTTTAGACAGGAAAATTAACTATGGCTACACCTTC. Translation: CASSLDRKINYGYTF.

V gene TRBV2 combines with J gene TRBJ1-5; 7 bases map to TRBD1. The germline V gene encodes CDR1 SNHLY and CDR2 FYNNEI. V dropped 2 bases and J dropped 5; count of bases not matched to a gene: 12. The CDR3 runs to 17 residues. CDR3 sequence: CASSETPTGVPDQPQHF. CDR3 DNA: TGTGCCAGCAGTGAAACACCTACAGGGGTCCCGGATCAGCCCCAGCATTTT.

The DNA for the CDR3 is TGCGCCAGCAGCGAGAGAAGCTTGGGCACCGGGGAGCTGTTTTTT. Its translation: CASSERSLGTGELFF. The V and J genes are TRBV4-3 and TRBJ2-2; D is undetermined. The CDR3 is 15 amino acids. V lost 5 bases to trimming and J lost 4 bases, with 14 bases between them. Germline V gene lookup returns CDR1 LGHNA and CDR2 YSLEER.

CDR3 bases: TGTGCCAGTAGTGAGGGACTATTCTCCTACAATGAGCAGTTCTTC. Protein sequence: CASSEGLFSYNEQFF. The V call is TRBV19, the J call TRBJ2-1; 7 positions agree with TRBD2. V lost 5 bases and J lost 0; bases outside the gene matches: 4. This CDR3 comprises 15 residues. Germline CDR1 is LNHDA and CDR2 is SQIVND (reference sequence).

The chain couples TRBV15 to TRBJ1-1; 8 bases line up with TRBD1. CDR1 LNHNV and CDR2 YYDKDF come from the germline V gene (reference sequence). V was clipped by 0 bases and J by 4 bases; unmatched bases: 4. The CDR3 extends over 15 amino acids. This CDR3 reads CATSREQGVSTEAFF. For the CDR3, the DNA is TGTGCCACCAGCAGAGAACAGGGGGTTTCCACTGAAGCTTTCTTT.

The V gene is TRBV29-1, the J gene TRBJ1-2; 8 bases line up with TRBD1. Trimming took 8 bases from V and 8 from J; bases not matched to a gene: 13. The CDR3 totals 13 residues. CDR1 and CDR2 from the germline V gene are SQVTM and ANQGSEA. The CDR3 reads CSFTGGRVGGYTF. The CDR3 nucleotides are TGCAGCTTTACAGGGGGGCGAGTGGGAGGCTACACCTTC.

The chain joins TRBV6-6 to TRBJ1-5; no clear D. Germline assignment: CDR1 MNHNY and CDR2 SVGAGI (reference sequence). V dropped 2 bases and J dropped 0 bases, with 8 bases sitting between them. The CDR3 contains 15 residues. The CDR3 sequence: CASSYSHLSNQPQHF. In nucleotides, the CDR3 is TGTGCCAGCAGTTACAGTCATCTTAGCAATCAGCCCCAGCATTTT.